This record covers a single T cell receptor (beta chain). Its antigen is not identified. The source of the sample is a study of T cells in narcolepsy. Study-wide context: Healthy controls were enrolled alongside patients with narcolepsy type 1 or type 2.

The study, taken as a whole, reports: In some patient and control memory CD4+ samples, autoreactive clones were absent. Comparing one patient's CSF and blood CD4+ clonotypes highlighted HCRT- and TRIB2-specific autoreactive clonotypes. Autoreactive clonotypes reportedly recurred in blood of same and different patients, not controls.

Measured with immunoSEQ multiplex PCR; TCRdb has only the in-frame clones, and not every one. Here the sample spans approximately 30,000 clones, roughly 86% being singletons. V gave up 3 bases and J gave up 1 base; unmatched junction bases: 1. Germline values: CDR1 SGHTS, CDR2 YDEGEE. The CDR3 is made up of 15 amino acids. The J gene is TRBJ2-3, the V gene TRBV5-8, with 11 bases identical to TRBD1. This clonotype originated in a human donor with narcolepsy. Material: CD45RA- memory CD4+ T cells from PBMCs. The CDR3 DNA sequence: TGTGCCAGCAGCTGGACAGGGGGCGGCACAGATACGCAGTATTTT. This encodes CASSWTGGGTDTQYF.